Presented here are 30 T cell receptor beta chains from one specimen sequenced in a study of technical replicates of blood from several donors. Sequencing used immunoSEQ multiplex PCR; TCRdb keeps in-frame clones, though not all of them. The sample includes 79,000 or so clones, around 94% of them seen just once. The specimen was T cells isolated from PBMCs. These receptors all come from a human donor in good health.

The genes are TRBV9 and TRBJ1-5; D unclear. Germline-derived CDR1 and CDR2 are SGDLS and YYNGEE. Trimming removed 1 base from V and 0 bases from J, with 8 bases in between. The CDR3 is 15 residues long. This CDR3 is CASSVSGSSNQPQHF. CDR3 sequence (DNA): TGTGCCAGCAGCGTATCGGGGAGTAGCAATCAGCCCCAGCATTTT.

The rearrangement joins TRBV5-4 to TRBJ1-2; a possible D gene is TRBD1 (6 bases). With 1 base removed from V and 3 bases from J, the gap between germline ends came to 10 bases. Germline V lookup: CDR1 SGHNT, CDR2 YYREEE (reference sequence). The CDR3 extends over 14 amino acids. The CDR3 nucleotides read TGTGCCAGCAGCTTGATAACAGGGTACTATGGCTACACCTTC. Translating gives CASSLITGYYGYTF. The full variable domain, completed using reference TRBV5-4 and TRBJ1-2, is ETGVTQSPTHLIKTRGQQVTLRCSSQSGHNTVSWYQQALGQGPQFIFQYYREEENGRGNFPPRFSGLQFPNYSSELNVNALELDDSALYLCASSLITGYYGYTFGSGTRLTVV.

The chain couples TRBV5-4 to TRBJ1-1, with D tentatively TRBD1 (6 bases). The CDR3 runs 16 residues. V was pared by 6 bases and J by 1 base, with 19 bases between. CDR1 SGHNT and CDR2 YYREEE come from the germline V gene (reference sequence). The CDR3 loop is CASTPQTGTPNTEAFF. The CDR3, as DNA: TGTGCCAGCACCCCCCAGACCGGGACACCGAACACTGAAGCTTTCTTT.

The CDR3 sequence: CAISESGLAEGEQYF. CDR3 nucleotides: TGTGCCATCAGTGAGTCAGGCCTAGCGGAAGGCGAGCAGTACTTC. V gene TRBV10-3 combines with J gene TRBJ2-7; 7 bases align to TRBD2. Trimming took 0 bases from V and 6 from J; bases not matched to a gene: 8. The CDR3 is 15 residues long. Germline loops: CDR1 ENHRY, CDR2 SYGVKD.

V gene TRBV7-9 combines with J gene TRBJ1-5, with 9 bases that match TRBD1. Unmatched junction bases numbered 3, after V lost 5 bases and J lost 4 bases. The germline V gene encodes CDR1 SEHNR and CDR2 FQNEAQ (reference sequence). This CDR3 has 14 amino acids. The CDR3 sequence: CASSLGQGNQPQHF. The CDR3 DNA follows: TGTGCCAGCAGCCTAGGACAGGGGAATCAGCCCCAGCATTTT.

The CDR3: CASSSGTGEVFF. The CDR3 DNA is TGTGCCAGCAGCTCCGGGACAGGAGAGGTGTTTTTT. The chain recombines TRBV11-1 with TRBJ1-4; 8 bases line up with TRBD1. The CDR3 length is 12 residues. Germline V gene data show CDR1 as SGHAT and CDR2 as FQDESV (reference sequence). The trim removed 4 bases at V and 15 bases at J, leaving 7 bases unmatched.

J is TRBJ1-2 and V is TRBV19; D unclear. Trimming took off 10 bases at V and 6 bases at J, with 15 bases between the two ends. The CDR3 has 12 residues. Germline assignment: CDR1 LNHDA and CDR2 SQIVND (reference sequence). The CDR3 coding sequence is TGTGCCACCACGCGAGGCGGAAATGGCTACACCTTC. Protein sequence: CATTRGGNGYTF.

The rearrangement links TRBV4-2 to TRBJ2-3; D ambiguous. V lost 0 bases and J 5 bases, leaving 12 bases between the germline ends. This CDR3 has 15 residues. In germline, CDR1 is LGHNA, CDR2 YNFKEQ. CDR3 sequence: CASSQDRLEEDTQYF. The CDR3 DNA is TGTGCCAGCAGCCAAGATCGGCTAGAAGAAGATACGCAGTATTTT.

CDR3 region: CASSPRQGNTGELFF. As DNA, the CDR3 is TGTGCCAGCAGCCCCCGACAGGGAAACACCGGGGAGCTGTTTTTT. The chain combines TRBV11-2 with TRBJ2-2; TRBD1 agrees at 7 bases. Germline CDR1 and CDR2: SGHAT and FQNNGV. This CDR3 is built from 15 residues. Germline trimming cut 5 bases from V and 2 bases from J; bases unmatched to any gene: 5.

This rearrangement joins TRBV10-3 to TRBJ1-3; no reliable D call. The CDR3 totals 11 residues. Germline V gene sequence: CDR1 ENHRY, CDR2 SYGVKD. The V and J ends lost 11 bases and 2 bases respectively, with 7 bases between them. The CDR3 spells CAGRTGNTIYF. The CDR3 bases are TGTGCCGGGCGTACTGGAAACACCATATATTTT.

This clone has just a few counts. The chain combines TRBV6-6 with TRBJ1-2; weak D call: TRBD1 (5 bases). Deletions cut 4 bases from V and 3 bases from J, with 18 bases between. In germline, CDR1 is MNHNY, CDR2 SVGAGI (reference sequence). The CDR3 has 16 residues. CDR3 sequence (DNA): TGTGCCAGCAGTTTTACGATCGGGGGGGAATACTATGGCTACACCTTC. This translates into CASSFTIGGEYYGYTF.

The V and J genes are TRBV28 and TRBJ1-3; 7 bases line up with TRBD1. Germline lookup yields CDR1 MDHEN and CDR2 SYDVKM. CDR3 length: 14 amino acids. With V trimmed by 2 bases and J by 4 bases, 2 bases remained unmatched. CDR3 amino acids: CASSLVGQGNTIYF. The CDR3 DNA reads TGTGCCAGCAGTTTAGTGGGACAGGGAAACACCATATATTTT.

This clone came up once. The V call is TRBV9, the J call TRBJ2-3; TRBD1 matches at 8 bases. After removal of 4 bases from V and 6 bases from J, the junction contained 13 bases not matched to a gene. This CDR3 region has 16 residues. Germline V CDR1 and CDR2: SGDLS, YYNGEE. The chain's CDR3 is CASSNYRGKRMDTQYF. For the CDR3, the DNA is TGTGCCAGCAGCAATTACAGGGGGAAGAGGATGGATACGCAGTATTTT.

The chain joins TRBV7-9 to TRBJ2-1; possibly TRBD2 for D (6 bases). Deletions cut 5 bases from V and 4 bases from J, with 18 bases between. This CDR3 is built from 16 residues. In germline, CDR1 is SEHNR, CDR2 FQNEAQ (reference sequence). Here the CDR3 DNA reads TGTGCCAGCAGCATACATAGCGGAGAGGGGTACAATGAGCAGTTCTTC. Translating gives CASSIHSGEGYNEQFF. Full variable domain (rest looked up from reference TRBV7-9 and TRBJ2-1): DTGVSQNPRHKITKRGQNVTFRCDPISEHNRLYWYRQTLGQGPEFLTYFQNEAQLEKSRLLSDRFSAERPKGSFSTLEIQRTEQGDSAMYLCASSIHSGEGYNEQFFGPGTRLTVL.

This clone was found once. This chain connects TRBV4-2 to TRBJ2-7; TRBD2 aligns across 8 bases. V trimming: 2 bases; J trimming: 3 bases; junction bases outside the gene matches: 6. The CDR3 contains 15 residues. Germline assignment: CDR1 LGHNA and CDR2 YNFKEQ. CDR3 residues: CASSQSSGTRYEQYF. The CDR3 region has the DNA TGTGCCAGCAGCCAAAGTAGCGGGACCCGCTACGAGCAGTACTTC.

The chain links TRBV5-1 to TRBJ2-3; 11 bases map to TRBD2. This CDR3 region has 18 residues. Unmatched junction bases numbered 7, after V lost 0 bases and J lost 1 base. The V gene's germline CDR1 is SGHRS and CDR2 YFSETQ. CDR3 loop: CASSLELAGGPGTDTQYF. The CDR3 region has the DNA TGCGCCAGCAGCTTGGAATTAGCGGGAGGGCCGGGCACAGATACGCAGTATTTT.

The J gene is TRBJ1-1, the V gene TRBV5-1, with TRBD1 identical over 7 bases. This CDR3 contains 14 residues. V was clipped by 2 bases and J by 6 bases; unmatched bases: 7. Germline V CDR1 and CDR2: SGHRS, YFSETQ. In DNA form, the CDR3 reads TGCGCCAGCAGCTTTGGGCAACAGGGGTCTGAAGCTTTCTTT. Encoded protein: CASSFGQQGSEAFF.

The CDR3 DNA reads as TGTGCCACCTACAGGGCAGGACAGCCCCAGCATTTT. Encoded protein: CATYRAGQPQHF. The chain uses TRBV6-5 and TRBJ1-5; D may be TRBD1 (6 bases). Germline V lookup: CDR1 MNHEY, CDR2 SVGAGI. V was cut by 10 bases and J by 7 bases, with 14 bases left in between. This CDR3 is built from 12 residues.

The CDR3 sequence: CASSLIGEDGYTF. In DNA, the CDR3 is TGTGCCAGTAGCCTGATAGGGGAGGATGGCTACACCTTC. J is TRBJ1-2 and V is TRBV19; tentatively, D is TRBD1 (5 bases). Trimming removed 6 bases from V and 6 bases from J, with 14 bases in between. CDR1 and CDR2 (germline): LNHDA, SQIVND (reference sequence). The CDR3 is 13 residues long.

The chain couples TRBV7-2 to TRBJ1-1, with a tentative D call TRBD1 (5 bases). CDR1 is SGHTA and CDR2 is FQGNSA in the germline V gene. This CDR3 has 13 amino acids. The V gene lost 1 base and the J gene lost 11 bases, with 14 bases spanning the gap. CDR3 sequence reads: CASSLEAGRGAFF. CDR3 nucleotides: TGTGCCAGCAGCTTAGAAGCCGGGCGGGGGGCTTTCTTT.

V is TRBV11-2 and J is TRBJ2-2; 12 bases are a match to TRBD2. This CDR3 has 19 amino acids. Germline-derived CDR1 and CDR2 are SGHAT and FQNNGV. Trimming removed 4 bases from V and 1 base from J; junction bases left unmatched: 10. In nucleotides, the CDR3 is TGTGCCAGCAGCTCAAGACGAGGGACTAGCGGGTTGAACACCGGGGAGCTGTTTTTT. Protein: CASSSRRGTSGLNTGELFF. Using reference TRBV11-2 and TRBJ2-2 for the parts outside the CDR3, the full variable domain is EAGVAQSPRYKIIEKRQSVAFWCNPISGHATLYWYQQILGQGPKLLIQFQNNGVVDDSQLPKDRFSAERLKGVDSTLKIQPAKLEDSAVYLCASSSRRGTSGLNTGELFFGEGSRLTVL.

The DNA for the CDR3 is TGTGCCAGCAGCTCTAGCCCGTACAATGAGCAGTTCTTC. It is translated as CASSSSPYNEQFF. This chain joins TRBV7-2 and TRBJ2-1; TRBD2 is a possible D gene (5 bases). Germline V gene sequence: CDR1 SGHTA, CDR2 FQGNSA. The CDR3 runs to 13 residues. V was shortened by 4 bases and J by 4 bases, with 8 bases between the two germline ends.

The chain employs TRBV25-1 and TRBJ1-2, with 9 bases that match TRBD1. CDR3 size: 14 residues. V lost 6 bases, J lost 5 bases, and 7 bases stayed unmatched. Germline V gene lookup returns CDR1 MGHDK and CDR2 SYGVNS. CDR3 nucleotide sequence: TGTGCCAGCAGACTTACAGGGGGCGGGTATGGCTACACCTTC. It yields the protein CASRLTGGGYGYTF.

This chain links TRBV10-2 with TRBJ2-7; 9 nucleotides agree with TRBD2. Germline loops: CDR1 WSHSY, CDR2 SAAADI. The CDR3 totals 15 residues. With 7 bases clipped from V and 0 bases from J, the junction kept 7 bases outside the gene matches. The CDR3 sequence: CASKGASGTSYEQYF. CDR3 sequence (DNA): TGCGCCAGCAAGGGGGCTAGCGGGACCTCCTACGAGCAGTACTTC.

The V and J genes are TRBV19 and TRBJ2-7; 9 bases are shared with TRBD1. The CDR3 has 14 residues. J gave up 6 bases and V 6 bases, and 9 bases lay outside the gene matches. Germline V gives CDR1 LNHDA, CDR2 SQIVND (reference sequence). The DNA for the CDR3 is TGTGCCAGTAGGAGGACAGGGGTAATGGCCGAGCAGTACTTC. Protein: CASRRTGVMAEQYF.

The table lists this clone with a count of one. V usage is TRBV9 and J usage is TRBJ1-4; no reliable D call. The germline CDR1 and CDR2 sequences are SGDLS and YYNGEE. The CDR3 is 15 amino acids. The V end was cut by 0 bases, the J end by 6 bases, with 12 bases between. CDR3 nucleotide sequence: TGTGCCAGCAGCGTAGGCGATCGGGAGTATGAAAAACTGTTTTTT. This encodes CASSVGDREYEKLFF.

The J gene is TRBJ2-7, the V gene TRBV7-5; the table's D gene call, TRBD1, was not cross checked with the DNA. TRBV7-5 is an annotated pseudogene. This CDR3 is built from 13 residues. As DNA, the CDR3 is TGTCGGGGACAGGGCCCTTTCCGCTACGAGCAGTACTTC. This encodes CRGQGPFRYEQYF.

V is TRBV28 and J is TRBJ2-2, with TRBD1 matching 7 bases. V shed 4 bases, J shed 4 bases, and the junction held 6 bases outside the gene matches. The CDR3 runs to 15 residues. Germline values: CDR1 MDHEN, CDR2 SYDVKM. The CDR3 loop is CASSSTGTLTGELFF. CDR3 nucleotide sequence: TGTGCCAGCAGTTCGACAGGGACCCTCACCGGGGAGCTGTTTTTT.

The V gene is TRBV30, the J gene TRBJ1-5, with D possibly matching TRBD1 (5 bases). Trimming pared 4 bases from V and 4 bases from J, leaving 17 bases between. The length of the CDR3 is 15 residues. Germline values: CDR1 GTSNPN, CDR2 SVGIG (reference sequence). The CDR3 nucleotides read TGTGCCTGGAAGCCCACAAGGGGACTTAATCAGCCCCAGCATTTT. This translates into CAWKPTRGLNQPQHF.

The V call is TRBV27, the J call TRBJ1-5, with unresolved D. Trimming removed 11 bases from V and 4 bases from J, with 18 bases in between. CDR3 length: 14 residues. CDR1 is MNHEY and CDR2 is SMNVEV in the germline V gene (reference sequence). The CDR3 nucleotides read TGTGCCTCCTCCGTTAGTCGGGGTAATCAGCCCCAGCATTTT. This sequence encodes CASSVSRGNQPQHF.